This TCR beta chain was sequenced during a study of beta chain features in type 1 diabetes. At the level of the study: Cells sorted and examined across all samples totaled more than 90,000,000. Regarding the study as a whole: Healthy donors had naive, central memory and Treg TCRB repertoires that appeared less similar than those seen among patients. Type 1 diabetes patients had moderately but significantly shorter TCRB CDR3s in all four CD4+ subsets.

Worth noting for this clone: Its antigen remains unknown.

The isolated RNA, all of it, was reverse transcribed, so expressed TCRB transcripts were what got sequenced. Read counts averaged roughly 3.7 million for samples of naive, central memory and regulatory T cells. The repertoire was sequenced with immunoSEQ multiplex PCR; TCRdb's copy has only in-frame clones and lacks some. The data show over 200,000 clones, roughly 11% seen once. Sequencing used naive CD4+ T cells from blood. The TCR originated in a man younger than 45 with type 1 diabetes.

The CDR3 loop reads CASSLDSRQFF. CDR3 DNA sequence: TGCGCCAGCAGCTTGGATTCGCGACAGTTCTTC. The genes are TRBV5-1 and TRBJ2-1; no clear D. Trimming cost V 0 bases and J 13 bases, with 8 bases left between them. Germline CDR1 reads SGHRS; CDR2 reads YFSETQ. The CDR3 spans 11 residues.